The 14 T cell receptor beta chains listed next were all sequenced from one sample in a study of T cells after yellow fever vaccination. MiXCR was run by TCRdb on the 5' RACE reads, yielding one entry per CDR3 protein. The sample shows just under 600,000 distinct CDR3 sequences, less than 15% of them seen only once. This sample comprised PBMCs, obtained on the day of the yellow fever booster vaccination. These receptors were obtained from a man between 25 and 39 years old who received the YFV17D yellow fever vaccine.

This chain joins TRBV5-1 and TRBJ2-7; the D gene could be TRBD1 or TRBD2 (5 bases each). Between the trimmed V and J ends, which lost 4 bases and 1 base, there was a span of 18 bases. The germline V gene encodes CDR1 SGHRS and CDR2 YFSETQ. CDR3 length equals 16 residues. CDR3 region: CASSLAASGASYEQYF. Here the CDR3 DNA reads TGCGCCAGCAGCCTAGCCGCGTCCGGGGCGTCCTACGAGCAGTACTTC.

The CDR3 sequence is CSVVAGAGDIQYF. The CDR3 DNA reads as TGCAGCGTTGTTGCGGGGGCAGGCGACATTCAGTACTTC. This sequence joins TRBV29-1 and TRBJ2-4, with D possibly being TRBD2 (7 bases). The length of the CDR3 is 13 residues. V was cut by 4 bases and J by 8 bases, with 15 bases left in between. Per the germline V gene, CDR1 is SQVTM and CDR2 is ANQGSEA.

This chain's CDR3 is CASSVAGQGHEQYF. The CDR3 DNA reads TGTGCCAGCAGCGTGGCGGGACAGGGCCACGAGCAGTACTTC. The chain recombines TRBV9 with TRBJ2-7, with 9 bases that match TRBD1. Germline V gene sequence: CDR1 SGDLS, CDR2 YYNGEE. Trimming removed 2 bases from V and 5 bases from J; junction bases left unmatched: 5. The CDR3 runs to 14 residues.

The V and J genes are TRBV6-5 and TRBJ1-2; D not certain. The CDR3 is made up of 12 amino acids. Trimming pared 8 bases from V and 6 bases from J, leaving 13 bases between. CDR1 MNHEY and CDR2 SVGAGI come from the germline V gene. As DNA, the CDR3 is TGTGCCAGCTCTCAGACGTCGGATGGCTACACCTTC. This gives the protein CASSQTSDGYTF.

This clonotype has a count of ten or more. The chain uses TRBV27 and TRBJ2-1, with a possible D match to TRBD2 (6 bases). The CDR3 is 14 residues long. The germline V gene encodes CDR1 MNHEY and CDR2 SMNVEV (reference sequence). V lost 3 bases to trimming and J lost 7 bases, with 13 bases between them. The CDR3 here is CASSLGTGANEQFF. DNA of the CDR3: TGTGCCAGCAGTTTGGGGACTGGAGCTAATGAGCAGTTCTTC.

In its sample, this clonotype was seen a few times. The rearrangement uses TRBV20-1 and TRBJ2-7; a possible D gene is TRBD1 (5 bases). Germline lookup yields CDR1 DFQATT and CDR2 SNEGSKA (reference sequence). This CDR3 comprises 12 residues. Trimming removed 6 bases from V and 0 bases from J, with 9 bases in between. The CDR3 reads CSARDASYEQYF. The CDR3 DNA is TGCAGTGCCAGGGATGCCTCCTACGAGCAGTACTTC.

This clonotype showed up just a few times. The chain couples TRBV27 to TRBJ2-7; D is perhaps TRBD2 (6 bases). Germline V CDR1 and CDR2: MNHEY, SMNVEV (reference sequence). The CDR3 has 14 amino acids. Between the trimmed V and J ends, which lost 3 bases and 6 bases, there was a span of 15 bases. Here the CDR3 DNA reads TGTGCCAGCAGTTTTACGGGAGACGGTTTCGAGCAGTACTTC. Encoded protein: CASSFTGDGFEQYF.

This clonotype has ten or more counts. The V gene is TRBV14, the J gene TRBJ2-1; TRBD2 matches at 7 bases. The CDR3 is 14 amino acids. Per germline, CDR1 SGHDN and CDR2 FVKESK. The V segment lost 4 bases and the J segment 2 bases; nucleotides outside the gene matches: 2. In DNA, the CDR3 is TGTGCCAGCAGCCCTGCGGGGGCCTACAATGAGCAGTTCTTC. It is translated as CASSPAGAYNEQFF.

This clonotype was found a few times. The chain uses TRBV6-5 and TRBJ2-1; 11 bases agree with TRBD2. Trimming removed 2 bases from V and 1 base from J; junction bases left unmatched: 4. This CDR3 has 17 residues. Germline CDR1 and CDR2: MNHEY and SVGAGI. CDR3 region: CASSYPRTSGSYNEQFF. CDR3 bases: TGTGCCAGCAGTTACCCCCGGACTAGCGGGTCCTACAATGAGCAGTTCTTC.

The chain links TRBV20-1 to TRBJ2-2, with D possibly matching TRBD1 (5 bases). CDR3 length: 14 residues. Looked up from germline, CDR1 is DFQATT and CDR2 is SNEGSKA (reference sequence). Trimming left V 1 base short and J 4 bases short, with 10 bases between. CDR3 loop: CSARGVQVTGELFF. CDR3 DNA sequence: TGCAGTGCTAGAGGGGTACAGGTCACCGGGGAGCTGTTTTTT.

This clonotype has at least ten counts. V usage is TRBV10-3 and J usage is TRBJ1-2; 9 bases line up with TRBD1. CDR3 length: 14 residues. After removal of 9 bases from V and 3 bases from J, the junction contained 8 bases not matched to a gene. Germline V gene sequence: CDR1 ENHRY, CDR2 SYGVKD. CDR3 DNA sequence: TGTGCCATACAGCCGGGACAGGGTTACTATGGCTACACCTTC. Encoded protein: CAIQPGQGYYGYTF.

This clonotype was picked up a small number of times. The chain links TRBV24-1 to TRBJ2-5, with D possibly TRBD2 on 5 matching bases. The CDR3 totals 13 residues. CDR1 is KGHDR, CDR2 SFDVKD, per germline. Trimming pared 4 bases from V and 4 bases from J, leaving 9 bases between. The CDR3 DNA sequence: TGTGCCACCAGTGACGGGAATAGAGAGACCCAGTACTTC. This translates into CATSDGNRETQYF.

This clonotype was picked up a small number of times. CDR3 in amino acids: CASSLGLGAGTDTQYF. The CDR3 coding sequence is TGTGCCAGCAGCTTGGGACTCGGAGCGGGCACAGATACGCAGTATTTT. The chain joins TRBV7-2 to TRBJ2-3; the D gene is possibly TRBD2 (6 bases). V lost 3 bases and J lost 1, with 14 bases in between. CDR3 length: 16 amino acids. CDR1 and CDR2 from the germline V gene are SGHTA and FQGNSA.

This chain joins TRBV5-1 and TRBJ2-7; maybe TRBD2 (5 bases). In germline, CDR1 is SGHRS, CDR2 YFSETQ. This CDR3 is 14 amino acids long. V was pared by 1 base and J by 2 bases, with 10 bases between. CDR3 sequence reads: CASSLTSQTYEQYF. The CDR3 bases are TGCGCCAGCAGCTTGACTAGTCAAACCTACGAGCAGTACTTC.